A selection of T cell receptor beta chains follows, all from one sample in a study of T cell repertoires in cytomegalovirus infection. TCRdb called the reads again in MiXCR, with one record for every CDR3 protein. The data show fewer than 350,000 distinct CDR3 sequences, with 25% to 35% seen just once and about 19% held by the top ten. Their antigen targets remain unknown. The source was cultured PBMCs, collected from culture after CMV antigen stimulation. The receptor set was obtained from a human donor in good health (CMV status not recorded). Some clones in this sample may be carry-over from other donors' samples. The CDR3 runs from the conserved cysteine through the conserved F or W. A D gene is named only where the DNA matches it firmly. Where a row states a size, it is once, few, many or the class of an expanded clone; other rows omit it.

clone size	V gene	D gene	J gene	CDR3 DNA	CDR3 protein
NA	TRBV7-6	NA	TRBJ2-3	TGTGCCAGCAGCTTTAATCCCACCACAGATACGCAGTATTTT	CASSFNPTTDTQYF
NA	TRBV10-1	TRBD1	TRBJ2-3	TGCGCCAGCAGTGAGGGGACAGGTCCTAGCACAGATACGCAGTATTTT	CASSEGTGPSTDTQYF
NA	TRBV6-2/TRBV6-3	TRBD2	TRBJ2-7	TGTGCCAGCACCGGACTAGCGGGGGGTTACGAGCAGTACTTC	CASTGLAGGYEQYF
few	TRBV5-1	TRBD1	TRBJ2-7	TGCGCCAGCAGCTCGACAGGGGGCTCCTACGAGCAGTACTTC	CASSSTGGSYEQYF
NA	TRBV5-1	NA	TRBJ2-3	TGCGCCAGCACTAAAGCACCGGGAGCGGTAGATACGCAGTATTTT	CASTKAPGAVDTQYF
many	TRBV7-6	TRBD1	TRBJ1-2	TGTGCCAGCAGCTTAGCGCCAGGGGGGCGTGAAGGATATGGCTACACCTTC	CASSLAPGGREGYGYTF
NA	TRBV24-1	NA	TRBJ1-1	TGTGCCACCAGTGATAAGGGACCCAGAAACACTGAAGCTTTCTTT	CATSDKGPRNTEAFF
few	TRBV4-1	NA	TRBJ1-1	TGCGCCAGCAGCAAAGTACCCCCCTTAGCCCTAAGGGACACTGAAGCTTTCTTT	CASSKVPPLALRDTEAFF
few	TRBV7-3	TRBD2	TRBJ2-1	TGTGCCAGCAGCTTAACTGCTAGCGGGATCGAGAGCTCCTACAATGAGCAGTTCTTC	CASSLTASGIESSYNEQFF
NA	TRBV20-1	NA	TRBJ1-1	TGCAGTGCTAGAGATGCCAGTGTAGACACTGAAGCTTTCTTT	CSARDASVDTEAFF
NA	TRBV10-3	NA	TRBJ2-5	TGTGCCATCAGTGGAGGGGGACGGCAAGAGACCCAGTACTTC	CAISGGGRQETQYF
NA	TRBV7-2	TRBD1	TRBJ1-2	TGTGCCAGCAGCCCGGACAGGGAGGCGCCTGTGTCTCGTGGCTACACCTTC	CASSPDREAPVSRGYTF
few	TRBV7-8	NA	TRBJ1-5	TGTGCCAGCAGCCGAACTCATCAGCCCCAGCATTTT	CASSRTHQPQHF
NA	TRBV2	NA	TRBJ1-6	TGTGCCAGCCATCCCGAGGGGAATTCACCCCTCCACTTT	CASHPEGNSPLHF
few	TRBV2	TRBD2	TRBJ2-1	TGTGCCAGCACTAAAGATAGCGGGAGTCTGTACAATGAGCAGTTCTTC	CASTKDSGSLYNEQFF
few	TRBV10-1	NA	TRBJ2-3	TGCGCCAGCAGTGAGAGGGGGTCTTCCACAGATACGCAGTATTTT	CASSERGSSTDTQYF
NA	TRBV30	NA	TRBJ1-4	TGTGCCTGGCGTGGGGTGGTCCGGCGAGGTAATGAAAAACTGTTTTTT	CAWRGVVRRGNEKLFF
NA	TRBV20-1	TRBD2	TRBJ2-1	TGCAGTGCTTCACGGGAGGGTAGGGGCAATGAGCAGTTCTTC	CSASREGRGNEQFF
few	TRBV27	TRBD1	TRBJ1-6	TGTGCCAGCAGCCAGGACAGGGTGGGGGGTTCACCCCTCCACTTT	CASSQDRVGGSPLHF
few	TRBV7-2	NA	TRBJ1-6	TGTGCCAGCAGCCCCGACATCCGGAAGTTCTCACCCCTCCACTTT	CASSPDIRKFSPLHF
NA	TRBV10-3	NA	TRBJ2-1	TGTGCCATCACTCCCGGAGATGGGGTGAATGAGCAGTTCTTC	CAITPGDGVNEQFF
few	TRBV6-2/TRBV6-3	TRBD1	TRBJ2-1	TGTGCCAGCAGTTTGGGGGTCAGGGGGCCGTTCTTC	CASSLGVRGPFF
NA	TRBV7-2	NA	TRBJ1-5	TGTGCCAGCAGCCTCGACAGGCTTCAGCCCCAGCATTTT	CASSLDRLQPQHF
NA	TRBV9	NA	TRBJ1-2	TGTGCCAGCAGCGTAGCTCCACAAGGCTATGGCTACACCTTC	CASSVAPQGYGYTF
NA	TRBV7-2	NA	TRBJ2-1	TGTGCCAGCAGCGACCGACAGGCGCCCCACAATGAGCAGTTCTTC	CASSDRQAPHNEQFF
few	TRBV19	NA	TRBJ1-2	TGTGCCATCAGTCGGGGCTATGGCTACACCTTC	CAISRGYGYTF
NA	TRBV29-1	TRBD1	TRBJ1-5	TGCAGCGTAGGGGGACAGGGAGAAAGTCAGCCCCAGCATTTT	CSVGGQGESQPQHF
NA	TRBV6-2/TRBV6-3	NA	TRBJ1-1	TGTGCCAGCAGTGACCCGATGAACACTGAAGCTTTCTTT	CASSDPMNTEAFF
few	TRBV6-5	TRBD2	TRBJ2-5	TGTGCCAGCACTGCTAGCGGACTACAAGAGACCCAGTACTTC	CASTASGLQETQYF
NA	TRBV19	NA	TRBJ1-6	TGTGCCAGTACCGACGCGCGTTCACCCCTCCACTTT	CASTDARSPLHF
NA	TRBV7-6	NA	TRBJ1-1	TGTGCCAGCAGCCAAAATCCCCCGTCAGAAGCTTTCTTT	CASSQNPPSEAFF
NA	TRBV20-1	NA	TRBJ2-3	TGCAGTGCTAGAGTCAGTGGCACAGATACGCAGTATTTT	CSARVSGTDTQYF
NA	TRBV11-3	NA	TRBJ2-1	TGTGCCAGCAGCTTAGTAGGCACCCGCTCCTACAATGAGCAGTTCTTC	CASSLVGTRSYNEQFF
few	TRBV19	NA	TRBJ1-5	TGTGCCAGTAGCTCAACAGGGAAGTTATATCAGCCCCAGCATTTT	CASSSTGKLYQPQHF
NA	TRBV5-1	NA	TRBJ1-1	TGCGCCAGCAGCTTGGCTGGGGGAGGCGACACTGAAGCTTTCTTT	CASSLAGGGDTEAFF